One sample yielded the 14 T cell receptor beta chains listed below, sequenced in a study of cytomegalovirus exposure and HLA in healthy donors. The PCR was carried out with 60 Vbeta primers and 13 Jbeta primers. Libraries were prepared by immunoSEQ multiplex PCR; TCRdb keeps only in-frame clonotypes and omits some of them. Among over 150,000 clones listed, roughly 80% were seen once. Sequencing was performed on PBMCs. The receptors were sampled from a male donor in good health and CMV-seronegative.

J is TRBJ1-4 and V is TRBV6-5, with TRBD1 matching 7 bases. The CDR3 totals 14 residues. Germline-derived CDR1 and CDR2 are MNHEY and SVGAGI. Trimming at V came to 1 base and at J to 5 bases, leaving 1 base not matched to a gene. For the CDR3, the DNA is TGTGCCAGCAGTTACTACAGGGGAAATGAAAAACTGTTTTTT. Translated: CASSYYRGNEKLFF.

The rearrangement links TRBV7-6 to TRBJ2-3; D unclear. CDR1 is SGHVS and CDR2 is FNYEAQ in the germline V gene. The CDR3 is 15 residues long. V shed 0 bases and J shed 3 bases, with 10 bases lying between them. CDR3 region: CASSLAVVRTDTQYF. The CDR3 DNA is TGTGCCAGCAGCTTAGCGGTAGTTAGAACAGATACGCAGTATTTT. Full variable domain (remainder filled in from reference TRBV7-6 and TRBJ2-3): GAGVSQSPRYKVTKRGQDVALRCDPISGHVSLYWYRQALGQGPEFLTYFNYEAQQDKSGLPNDRFSAERPEGSISTLTIQRTEQRDSAMYRCASSLAVVRTDTQYFGPGTRLTVL.

As DNA, the CDR3 is TGTGCCAGCAGTTTCCCAGGGACTAGCGCTTACAATGAGCAGTTCTTC. Translation gives CASSFPGTSAYNEQFF. The J gene is TRBJ2-1, the V gene TRBV28; 10 nucleotides match TRBD2. The germline V gene encodes CDR1 MDHEN and CDR2 SYDVKM. With V trimmed by 3 bases and J by 4 bases, 6 bases remained unmatched. There are 16 residues in the CDR3.

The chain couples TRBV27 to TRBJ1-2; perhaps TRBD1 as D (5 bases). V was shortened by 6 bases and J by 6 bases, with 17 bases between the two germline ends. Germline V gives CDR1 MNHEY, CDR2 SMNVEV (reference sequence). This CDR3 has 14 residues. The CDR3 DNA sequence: TGTGCCAGCAGCCCCTCTTCGGGAGGGGATGGCTACACCTTC. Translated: CASSPSSGGDGYTF.

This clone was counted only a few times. DNA for the CDR3: TGTGCCAGCAGTGCGGACAGGGGGCTCACAGATACGCAGTATTTT. This translates into CASSADRGLTDTQYF. The chain carries TRBV2 and TRBJ2-3; TRBD1 agrees at 11 bases. Germline CDR1 reads SNHLY; CDR2 reads FYNNEI. The CDR3 is 15 amino acids. Unmatched junction bases numbered 2, after V lost 4 bases and J lost 2 bases.

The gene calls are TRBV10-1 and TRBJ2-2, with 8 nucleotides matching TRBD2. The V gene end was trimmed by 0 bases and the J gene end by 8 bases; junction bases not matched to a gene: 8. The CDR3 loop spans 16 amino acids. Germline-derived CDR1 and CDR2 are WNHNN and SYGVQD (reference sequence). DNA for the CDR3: TGCGCCAGCAGTGAGTCACAGCGGGAGTCGGAAGGGGAGCTGTTTTTT. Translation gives CASSESQRESEGELFF.

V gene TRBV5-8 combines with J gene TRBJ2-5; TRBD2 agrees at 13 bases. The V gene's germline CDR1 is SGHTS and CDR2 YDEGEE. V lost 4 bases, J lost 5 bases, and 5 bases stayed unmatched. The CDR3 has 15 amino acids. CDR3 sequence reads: CASSKGLAGPETQYF. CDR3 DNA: TGTGCCAGCAGCAAGGGACTAGCGGGACCCGAGACCCAGTACTTC.

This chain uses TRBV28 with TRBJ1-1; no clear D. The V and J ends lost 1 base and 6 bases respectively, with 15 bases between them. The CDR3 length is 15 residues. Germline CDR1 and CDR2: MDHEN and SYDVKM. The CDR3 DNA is TGTGCCAGCAGTTTATCAAGAGGGTTGTTCGCTGAAGCTTTCTTT. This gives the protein CASSLSRGLFAEAFF.

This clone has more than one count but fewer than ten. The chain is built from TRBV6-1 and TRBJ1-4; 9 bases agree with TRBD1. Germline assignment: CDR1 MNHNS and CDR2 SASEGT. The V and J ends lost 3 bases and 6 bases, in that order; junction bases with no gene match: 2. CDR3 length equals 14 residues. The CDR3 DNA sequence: TGTGCCAGCAGTGAGGGGACAGGGCATGAAAAACTGTTTTTT. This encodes CASSEGTGHEKLFF.

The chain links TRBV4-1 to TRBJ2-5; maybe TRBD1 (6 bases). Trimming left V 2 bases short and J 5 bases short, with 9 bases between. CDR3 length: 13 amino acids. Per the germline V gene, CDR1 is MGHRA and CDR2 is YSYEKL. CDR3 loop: CASSQPGVETQYF. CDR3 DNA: TGCGCCAGCAGCCAACCAGGGGTGGAGACCCAGTACTTC.

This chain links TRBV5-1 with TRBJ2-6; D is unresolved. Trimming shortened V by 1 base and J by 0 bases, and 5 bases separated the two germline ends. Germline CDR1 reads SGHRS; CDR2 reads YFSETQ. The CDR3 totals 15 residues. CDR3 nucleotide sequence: TGCGCCAGCAGCTTGCACAACTCTGGGGCCAACGTCCTGACTTTC. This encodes CASSLHNSGANVLTF.

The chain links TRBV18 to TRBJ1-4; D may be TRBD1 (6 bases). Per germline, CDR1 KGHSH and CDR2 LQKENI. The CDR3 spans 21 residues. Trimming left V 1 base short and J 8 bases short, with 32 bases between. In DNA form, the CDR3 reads TGTGCCAGCTCACCACTGGGGCCAGGGGCCATCGGTATGGGTCGGCCCGAAAAACTGTTTTTT. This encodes CASSPLGPGAIGMGRPEKLFF. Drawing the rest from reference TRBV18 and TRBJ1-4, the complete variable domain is NAGVMQNPRHLVRRRGQEARLRCSPMKGHSHVYWYRQLPEEGLKFMVYLQKENIIDESGMPKERFSAEFPKEGPSILRIQQVVRGDSAAYFCASSPLGPGAIGMGRPEKLFFGSGTQLSVL.

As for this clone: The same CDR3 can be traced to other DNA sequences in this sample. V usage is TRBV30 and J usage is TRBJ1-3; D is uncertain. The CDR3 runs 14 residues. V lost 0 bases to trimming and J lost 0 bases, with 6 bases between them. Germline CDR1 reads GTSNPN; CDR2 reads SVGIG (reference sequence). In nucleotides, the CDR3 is TGTGCCTGGAGTGTAGGGAGCTCTGGAAACACCATATATTTT. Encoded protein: CAWSVGSSGNTIYF.

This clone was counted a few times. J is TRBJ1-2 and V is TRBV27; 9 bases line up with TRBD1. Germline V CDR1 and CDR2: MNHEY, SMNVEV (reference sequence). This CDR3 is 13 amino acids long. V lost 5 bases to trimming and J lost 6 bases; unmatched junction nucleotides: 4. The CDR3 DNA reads TGTGCCAGCAGTACCAGGGACAGGGATGGCTACACCTTC. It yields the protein CASSTRDRDGYTF.